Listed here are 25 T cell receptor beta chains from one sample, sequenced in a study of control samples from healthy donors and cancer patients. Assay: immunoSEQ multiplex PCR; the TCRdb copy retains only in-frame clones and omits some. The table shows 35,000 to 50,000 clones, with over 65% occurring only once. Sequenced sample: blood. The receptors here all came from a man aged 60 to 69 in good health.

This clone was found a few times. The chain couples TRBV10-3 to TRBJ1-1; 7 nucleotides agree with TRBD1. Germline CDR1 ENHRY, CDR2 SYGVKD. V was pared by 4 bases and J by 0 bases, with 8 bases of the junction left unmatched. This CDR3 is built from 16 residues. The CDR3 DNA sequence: TGTGCCATCAGTGGTACCGGGACAGCCATGAACACTGAAGCTTTCTTT. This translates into CAISGTGTAMNTEAFF.

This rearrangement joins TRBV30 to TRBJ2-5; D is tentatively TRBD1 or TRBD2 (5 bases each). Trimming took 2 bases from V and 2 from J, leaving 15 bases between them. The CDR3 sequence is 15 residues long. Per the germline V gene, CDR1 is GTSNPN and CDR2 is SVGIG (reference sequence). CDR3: CAWSPGRWGQETQYF. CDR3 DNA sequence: TGTGCCTGGAGTCCCGGTCGGTGGGGGCAAGAGACCCAGTACTTC.

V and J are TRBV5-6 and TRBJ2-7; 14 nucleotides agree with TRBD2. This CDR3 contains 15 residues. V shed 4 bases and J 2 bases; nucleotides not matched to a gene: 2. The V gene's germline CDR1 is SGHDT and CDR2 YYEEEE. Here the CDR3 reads CASSVGLAGAYEQYF. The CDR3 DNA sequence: TGTGCCAGCAGCGTGGGACTAGCGGGGGCCTACGAGCAGTACTTC.

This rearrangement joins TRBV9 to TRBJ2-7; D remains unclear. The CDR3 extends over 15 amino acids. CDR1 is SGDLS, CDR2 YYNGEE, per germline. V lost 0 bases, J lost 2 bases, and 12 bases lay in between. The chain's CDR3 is CASSVDVTSTYEQYF. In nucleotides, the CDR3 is TGTGCCAGCAGCGTAGACGTCACGAGCACCTACGAGCAGTACTTC.

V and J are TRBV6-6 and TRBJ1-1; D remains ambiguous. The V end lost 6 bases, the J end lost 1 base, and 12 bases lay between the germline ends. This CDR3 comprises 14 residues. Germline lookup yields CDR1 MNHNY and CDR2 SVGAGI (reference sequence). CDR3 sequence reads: CASSPLRANTEAFF. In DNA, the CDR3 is TGTGCCAGCAGCCCCCTAAGGGCGAACACTGAAGCTTTCTTT.

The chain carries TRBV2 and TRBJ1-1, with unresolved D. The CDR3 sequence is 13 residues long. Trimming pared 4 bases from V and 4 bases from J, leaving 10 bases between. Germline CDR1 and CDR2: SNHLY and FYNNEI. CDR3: CASSVEGITEAFF. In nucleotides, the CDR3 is TGTGCCAGCAGTGTAGAGGGTATCACTGAAGCTTTCTTT.

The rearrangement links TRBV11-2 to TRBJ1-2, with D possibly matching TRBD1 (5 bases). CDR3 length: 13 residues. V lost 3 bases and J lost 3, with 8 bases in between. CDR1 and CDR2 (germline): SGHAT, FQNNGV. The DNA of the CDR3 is TGTGCCAGCAGCTTCCAGGGAGACTATGGCTACACCTTC. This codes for CASSFQGDYGYTF.

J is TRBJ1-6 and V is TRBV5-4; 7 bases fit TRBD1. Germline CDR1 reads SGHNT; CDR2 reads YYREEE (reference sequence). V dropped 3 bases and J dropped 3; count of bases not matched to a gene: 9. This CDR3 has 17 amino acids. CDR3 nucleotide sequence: TGTGCCAGCAGCTCCAAAAACAGGGGTAACTATAATTCACCCCTCCACTTT. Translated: CASSSKNRGNYNSPLHF.

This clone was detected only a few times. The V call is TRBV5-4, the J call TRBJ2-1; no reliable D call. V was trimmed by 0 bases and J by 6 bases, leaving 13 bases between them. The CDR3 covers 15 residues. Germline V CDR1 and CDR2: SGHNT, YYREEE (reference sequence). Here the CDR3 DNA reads TGTGCCAGCAGCTTGGACCCCAACCCCTCCAATGAGCAGTTCTTC. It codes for CASSLDPNPSNEQFF.

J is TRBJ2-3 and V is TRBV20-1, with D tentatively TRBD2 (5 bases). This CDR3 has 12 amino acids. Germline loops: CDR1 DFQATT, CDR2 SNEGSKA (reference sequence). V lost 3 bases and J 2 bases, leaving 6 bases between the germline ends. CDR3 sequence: CSASDYTDTQYF. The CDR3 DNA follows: TGCAGTGCTAGTGACTACACAGATACGCAGTATTTT.

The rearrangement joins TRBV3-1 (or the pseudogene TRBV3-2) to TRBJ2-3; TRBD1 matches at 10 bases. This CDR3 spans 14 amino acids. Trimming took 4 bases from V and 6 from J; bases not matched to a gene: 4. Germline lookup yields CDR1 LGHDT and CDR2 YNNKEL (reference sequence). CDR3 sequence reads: CASSPSDRGDTQYF. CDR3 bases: TGTGCCAGCAGCCCGTCGGACAGGGGGGATACGCAGTATTTT.

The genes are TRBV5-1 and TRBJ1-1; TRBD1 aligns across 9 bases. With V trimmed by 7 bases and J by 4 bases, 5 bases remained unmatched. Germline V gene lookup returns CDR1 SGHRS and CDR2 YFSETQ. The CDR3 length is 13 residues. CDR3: CASRSGQGTEAFF. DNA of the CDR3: TGCGCCAGCCGATCGGGACAGGGCACTGAAGCTTTCTTT.

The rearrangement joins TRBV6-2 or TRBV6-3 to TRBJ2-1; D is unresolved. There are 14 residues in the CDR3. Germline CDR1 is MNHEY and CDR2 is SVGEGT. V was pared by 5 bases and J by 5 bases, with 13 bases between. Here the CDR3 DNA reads TGTGCCAGCAGTCGACAACTCGAAAACAATGAGCAGTTCTTC. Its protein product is CASSRQLENNEQFF.

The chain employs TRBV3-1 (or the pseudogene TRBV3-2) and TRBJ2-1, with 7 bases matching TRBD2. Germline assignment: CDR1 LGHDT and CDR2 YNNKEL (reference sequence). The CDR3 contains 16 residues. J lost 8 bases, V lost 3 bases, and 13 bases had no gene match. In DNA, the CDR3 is TGTGCCAGCAGCCACGTCAACCCCGGGGGGAACCATGAGCAGTTCTTC. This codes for CASSHVNPGGNHEQFF.

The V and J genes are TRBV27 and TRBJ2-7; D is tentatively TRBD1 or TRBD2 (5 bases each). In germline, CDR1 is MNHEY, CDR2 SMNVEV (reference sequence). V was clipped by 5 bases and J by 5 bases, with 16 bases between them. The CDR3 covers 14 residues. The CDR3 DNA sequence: TGTGCCAGCAGTCTCGTTATGTGGGGGAACGAGCAGTACTTC. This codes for CASSLVMWGNEQYF.

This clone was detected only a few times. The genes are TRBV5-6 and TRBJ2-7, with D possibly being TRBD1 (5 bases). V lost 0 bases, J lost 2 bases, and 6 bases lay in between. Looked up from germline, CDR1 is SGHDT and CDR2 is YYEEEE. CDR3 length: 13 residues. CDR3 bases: TGTGCCAGCAGCTTGGACAGGACCTACGAGCAGTACTTC. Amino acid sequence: CASSLDRTYEQYF. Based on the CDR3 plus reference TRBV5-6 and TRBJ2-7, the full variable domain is DAGVTQSPTHLIKTRGQQVTLRCSPKSGHDTVSWYQQALGQGPQFIFQYYEEEERQRGNFPDRFSGHQFPNYSSELNVNALLLGDSALYLCASSLDRTYEQYFGPGTRLTVT.

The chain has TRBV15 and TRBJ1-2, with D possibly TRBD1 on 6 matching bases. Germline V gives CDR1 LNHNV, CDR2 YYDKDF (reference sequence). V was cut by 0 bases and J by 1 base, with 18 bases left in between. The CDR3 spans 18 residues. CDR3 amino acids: CATSRDWRQVTLNYGYTF. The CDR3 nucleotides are TGTGCCACCAGCAGAGATTGGAGACAGGTCACACTTAACTATGGCTACACCTTC.

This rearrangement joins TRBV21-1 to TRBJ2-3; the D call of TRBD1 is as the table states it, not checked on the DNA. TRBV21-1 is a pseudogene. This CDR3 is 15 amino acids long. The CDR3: CASSKFDPRGDTQYF. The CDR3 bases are TGTGCCAGCAGCAAATTTGACCCTAGGGGAGATACGCAGTATTTT.

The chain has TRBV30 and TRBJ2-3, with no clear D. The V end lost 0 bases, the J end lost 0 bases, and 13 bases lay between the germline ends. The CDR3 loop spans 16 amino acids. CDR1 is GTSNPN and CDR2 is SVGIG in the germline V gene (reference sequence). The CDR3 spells CAWSVRAGFSTDTQYF. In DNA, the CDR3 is TGTGCCTGGAGTGTACGGGCAGGCTTTAGCACAGATACGCAGTATTTT.

CDR3 DNA: TGTGCCAGCAGTGTTCCGGGACAGGGTAAAGTGTCGGGCCAGCCCCAGCATTTT. Translating gives CASSVPGQGKVSGQPQHF. The chain links TRBV2 to TRBJ1-5; 9 bases map to TRBD1. The ends lost 4 bases at V and 7 bases at J; junction bases unmatched: 17. Germline CDR1 and CDR2: SNHLY and FYNNEI. The length of the CDR3 is 18 residues.

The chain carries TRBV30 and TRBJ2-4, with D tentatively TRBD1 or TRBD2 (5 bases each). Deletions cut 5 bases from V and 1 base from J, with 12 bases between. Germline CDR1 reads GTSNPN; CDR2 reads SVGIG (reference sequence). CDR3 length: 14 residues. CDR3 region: CAWQGPRAKNIQYF. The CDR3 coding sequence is TGTGCCTGGCAGGGACCCCGGGCCAAAAACATTCAGTACTTC.

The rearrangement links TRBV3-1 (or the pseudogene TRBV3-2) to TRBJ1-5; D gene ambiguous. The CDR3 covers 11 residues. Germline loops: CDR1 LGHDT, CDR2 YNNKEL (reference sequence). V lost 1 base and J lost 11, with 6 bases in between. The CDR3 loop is CASSQGTAQHF. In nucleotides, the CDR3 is TGTGCCAGCAGCCAAGGAACAGCCCAGCATTTT.

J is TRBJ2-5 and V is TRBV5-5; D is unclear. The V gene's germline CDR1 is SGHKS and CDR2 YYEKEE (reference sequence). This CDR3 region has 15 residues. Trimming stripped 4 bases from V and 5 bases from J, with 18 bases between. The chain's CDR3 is CASSPLQITTETQYF. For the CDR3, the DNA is TGTGCCAGCAGCCCTTTGCAGATCACGACGGAGACCCAGTACTTC.

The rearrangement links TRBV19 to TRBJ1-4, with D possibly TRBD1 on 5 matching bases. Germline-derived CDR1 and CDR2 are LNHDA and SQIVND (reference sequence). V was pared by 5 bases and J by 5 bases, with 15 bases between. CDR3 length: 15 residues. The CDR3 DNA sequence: TGTGCCAGTAGTGCTCTTCGGGGCTTCAATGAAAAACTGTTTTTT. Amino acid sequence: CASSALRGFNEKLFF.

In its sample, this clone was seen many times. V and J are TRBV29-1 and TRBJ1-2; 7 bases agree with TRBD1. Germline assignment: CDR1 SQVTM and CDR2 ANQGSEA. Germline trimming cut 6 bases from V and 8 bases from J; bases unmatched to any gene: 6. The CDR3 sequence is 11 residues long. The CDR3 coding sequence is TGCAGCGTACGACAGGGTGAAGGCTACACCTTC. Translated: CSVRQGEGYTF.